This T cell receptor (beta chain) was documented in a study of OX40 agonist ivuxolimab in advanced cancers. Study-wide context: The patients received ivuxolimab by intravenous route every 2 weeks at 0.01 to 10 mg/kg.

General observations from the study: Researchers did not establish what antigens the expanded peripheral T cells target.

Clones were sequenced by immunoSEQ multiplex PCR, and TCRdb holds only the in-frame ones, with some missing. The table shows under 90,000 clones, with approximately 88% occurring only once. Per germline, CDR1 SGHAT and CDR2 FQNNGV. Trimming at V came to 5 bases and at J to 0 bases, leaving 8 bases not matched to a gene. The CDR3 covers 16 residues. In the case of this clone: Its antigen is as yet unknown.

The specimen comprised CD4+ or CD8+ T cells sorted from blood, sampled in a trial of the OX40 agonist ivuxolimab. This chain connects TRBV11-2 to TRBJ2-3; 7 nucleotides match TRBD1. The TCR was taken from an adult with an advanced solid tumor such as melanoma, head and neck, liver or kidney cancer. Written as DNA, the CDR3 is TGTGCCAGCAGCCGAATGGGACAGCTGAGCACAGATACGCAGTATTTT. It codes for CASSRMGQLSTDTQYF. Combining the CDR3 with reference TRBV11-2 and TRBJ2-3 gives the whole variable domain EAGVAQSPRYKIIEKRQSVAFWCNPISGHATLYWYQQILGQGPKLLIQFQNNGVVDDSQLPKDRFSAERLKGVDSTLKIQPAKLEDSAVYLCASSRMGQLSTDTQYFGPGTRLTVL.